This T cell receptor beta chain was recorded in a study of cytomegalovirus exposure and HLA in healthy donors. Overall study results and limits: Reports showed the classifier diagnosing cytomegalovirus status with high specificity and sensitivity.

PCR involved 60 Vbeta and 13 Jbeta primers. Sequencing used immunoSEQ multiplex PCR; TCRdb keeps in-frame clones, though not all of them. The repertoire holds 90,000 or so clones, with 82% as singletons. In its sample, this clone was seen a few times. Antigen specificity is unknown. The CDR3 is 15 residues long. With V trimmed by 2 bases and J by 7 bases, 8 bases remained unmatched. CDR1 MNHNY and CDR2 SVGAGI come from the germline V gene (reference sequence). The clonotype originates from a man aged 25 to 40 in good health and CMV-seropositive. The V gene is TRBV6-6, the J gene TRBJ2-1; TRBD2 matches 7 bases. Sequenced material: PBMCs. The CDR3 here is CASSYPEVSGNEQFF. The CDR3 nucleotides are TGTGCCAGCAGTTACCCAGAGGTTAGCGGGAATGAGCAGTTCTTC.